Reported below is one T cell receptor (beta chain). The length of the CDR3 is 11 residues. CDR1 MGHDK and CDR2 SYGVNS come from the germline V gene. Trimming took 8 bases from V and 10 from J, leaving 11 bases between them. This sample is part of a study of blood T cells in healthy people across ages. A J-beta primer mix and a sample-barcoded 5' primer were used in a second PCR of roughly 6 to 11 cycles. One entry per CDR3 protein results from TCRdb running MiXCR on the 5' RACE reads. The sample lists fewer than 800,000 distinct CDR3 sequences, roughly 32% seen once, with 15% in the top ten. Donors were systemically healthy Caucasian individuals from Russia aged about 6 to 95 years.

The sequence was obtained from a woman older than 75 in good health. The rearrangement uses TRBV25-1 and TRBJ1-4; D not resolved. The specimen was blood. CDR3 loop: CASGVAGKLFF. CDR3 nucleotide sequence: TGTGCCAGCGGGGTAGCCGGAAAACTGTTTTTT.